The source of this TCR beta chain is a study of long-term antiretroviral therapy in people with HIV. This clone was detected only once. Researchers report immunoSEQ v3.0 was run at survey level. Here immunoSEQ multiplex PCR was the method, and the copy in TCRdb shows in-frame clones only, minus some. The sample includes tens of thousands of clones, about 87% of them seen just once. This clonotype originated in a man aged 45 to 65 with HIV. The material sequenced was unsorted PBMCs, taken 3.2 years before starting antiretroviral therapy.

DNA for the CDR3: TGTGCCTGGAGCCCACCCGGAGGATGGTCGGAAAAACTGTTTTTT. This sequence encodes CAWSPPGGWSEKLFF. The rearrangement joins TRBV30 to TRBJ1-4; unclear D gene. Trimming stripped 3 bases from V and 8 bases from J, with 19 bases between. Germline V gene sequence: CDR1 GTSNPN, CDR2 SVGIG (reference sequence). This CDR3 spans 15 amino acids. The whole variable domain, filled in from reference TRBV30 and TRBJ1-4, reads SQTIHQWPATLVQPVGSPLSLECTVEGTSNPNLYWYRQAAGRGLQLLFYSVGIGQISSEVPQNLSASRPQDRQFILSSKKLLLSDSGFYLCAWSPPGGWSEKLFFGSGTQLSVL.